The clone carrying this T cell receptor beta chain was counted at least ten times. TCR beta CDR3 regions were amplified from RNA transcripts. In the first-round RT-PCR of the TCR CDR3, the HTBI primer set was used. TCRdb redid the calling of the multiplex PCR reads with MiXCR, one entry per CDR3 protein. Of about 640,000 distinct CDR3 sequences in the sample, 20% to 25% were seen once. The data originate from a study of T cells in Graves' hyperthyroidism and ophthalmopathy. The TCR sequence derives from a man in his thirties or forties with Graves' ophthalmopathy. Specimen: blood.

CDR3 sequence reads: CSARDTRVTSGRKETQYF. CDR3 DNA sequence: TGCAGTGCTCGGGACACCCGGGTTACTAGCGGGAGGAAAGAGACCCAGTACTTC. V is TRBV20-1 and J is TRBJ2-5, with 12 bases identical to TRBD2. Germline V lookup: CDR1 DFQATT, CDR2 SNEGSKA (reference sequence). The V segment lost 5 bases and the J segment 3 bases; nucleotides outside the gene matches: 16. The CDR3 has 18 amino acids.